These 10 T cell receptor beta chains came from one sample sequenced in a study of beta chain features in type 1 diabetes (dated by TCRdb to the late 2010s). Library prep was done by the immunoSEQ multiplex PCR assay. The entire isolated RNA was reverse transcribed using the High Capacity cDNA Reverse Transcription Kit, and thus expressed TCRB transcripts were sequenced. TCRdb provides this immuneACCESS table in a form limited to in-frame rearrangements. Some clones are lacking; in checked studies, under half of them reflect an unresolved V gene, and why the rest are absent is not known. A total of hundreds of thousands of clones appear in this sample, about 14% of them only once. The top ten constitute approximately 0.043% of the sample. Study-wide findings and limitations: In all four CD4+ subsets, TCRB CDR3 length was moderately but significantly shorter in type 1 diabetes patients.

Their cognate antigens are unknown. The sequenced material came from naive CD4+ T cells from blood. The cell subset or site label of this sample denotes: true naive CD4+ T cells. Source of these receptors: a man younger than 30 with type 1 diabetes.

The chain carries TRBV29-1 and TRBJ2-7; D might be TRBD1 (5 bases). Germline V gene data show CDR1 as SQVTM and CDR2 as ANQGSEA. V gave up 8 bases and J gave up 0 bases, with 11 bases separating them. This CDR3 has 12 residues. CDR3 sequence: CSTLTASYEQYF. CDR3 nucleotide sequence: TGCAGCACCTTGACAGCCTCCTACGAGCAGTACTTC.

This chain connects TRBV7-6 to TRBJ2-1; D may match TRBD1 or TRBD2 (6 bases each). V was clipped by 2 bases and J by 2 bases, with 13 bases between them. The CDR3 runs 16 residues. CDR1 and CDR2 from the germline V gene are SGHVS and FNYEAQ. CDR3 DNA sequence: TGTGCCAGCAGCTTATCGGGGGCTAGCGCCTACAATGAGCAGTTCTTC. The encoded protein is CASSLSGASAYNEQFF. Looking up the rest from reference TRBV7-6 and TRBJ2-1 gives the full variable domain: GAGVSQSPRYKVTKRGQDVALRCDPISGHVSLYWYRQALGQGPEFLTYFNYEAQQDKSGLPNDRFSAERPEGSISTLTIQRTEQRDSAMYRCASSLSGASAYNEQFFGPGTRLTVL.

The table lists this clone with a few counts. V usage is TRBV20-1 and J usage is TRBJ1-1; D is possibly TRBD1 (5 bases). There are 11 residues in the CDR3. The V end was cut by 4 bases, the J end by 10 bases, with 13 bases between. The germline V gene encodes CDR1 DFQATT and CDR2 SNEGSKA (reference sequence). The CDR3 DNA sequence: TGCAGTGCTAATGCGGGGCGGGCAGCTTTCTTT. Its protein is CSANAGRAAFF.

This chain joins TRBV11-2 and TRBJ2-3; D is unclear. Looked up from germline, CDR1 is SGHAT and CDR2 is FQNNGV. The CDR3 has 13 amino acids. The V gene lost 5 bases and the J gene lost 5 bases, with 11 bases spanning the gap. The CDR3: CASSLPDGDTQYF. CDR3 bases: TGTGCCAGCAGCCTACCGGACGGAGATACGCAGTATTTT.

The chain links TRBV19 to TRBJ2-3; D ambiguous. CDR1 is LNHDA and CDR2 is SQIVND in the germline V gene (reference sequence). The V and J ends lost 5 bases and 13 bases respectively, with 10 bases between them. This CDR3 is built from 10 residues. This CDR3 is CASSARCEYF. The CDR3, as DNA: TGTGCCAGTAGTGCCCGATGCGAGTATTTT.

As to this clone: The identical CDR3 is also encoded by other nucleotide sequences in the sample. V is TRBV29-1 and J is TRBJ1-1, with TRBD1 matching 7 bases. The J segment lost 0 bases and the V segment lost 3 bases, leaving 1 base of the junction unmatched. From germline, CDR1 is SQVTM and CDR2 ANQGSEA. This CDR3 is built from 13 residues. The CDR3 here is CSVEGQLNTEAFF. The CDR3 bases are TGCAGCGTTGAGGGACAGCTGAACACTGAAGCTTTCTTT.

This clone appeared once. This chain joins TRBV11-2 and TRBJ2-3; 7 nucleotides line up with TRBD1. In germline, CDR1 is SGHAT, CDR2 FQNNGV. With 4 bases clipped from V and 2 bases from J, the junction kept 12 bases outside the gene matches. The CDR3 has 17 residues. In DNA form, the CDR3 reads TGTGCCAGCAGCTCATGGACAGGCCTGGGTAACACAGATACGCAGTATTTT. Translating gives CASSSWTGLGNTDTQYF.

The gene calls are TRBV19 and TRBJ2-7; 10 nucleotides agree with TRBD2. J gave up 4 bases and V 5 bases, and 5 bases lay outside the gene matches. This CDR3 has 14 residues. The germline gives CDR1 LNHDA, CDR2 SQIVND (reference sequence). Here the CDR3 DNA reads TGTGCCAGTAGTGTTAGCGGGAGGAGGTACGAGCAGTACTTC. This encodes CASSVSGRRYEQYF.

V and J are TRBV5-1 and TRBJ1-1; weak D call: TRBD1 (6 bases). The germline V gene has CDR1 SGHRS and CDR2 YFSETQ. V lost 4 bases and J lost 3, with 13 bases in between. This CDR3 comprises 14 residues. CDR3 residues: CASSGRGGYTEAFF. The CDR3 coding sequence is TGCGCCAGCAGCGGGCGCGGGGGCTACACTGAAGCTTTCTTT. The full variable domain, with the rest looked up from reference TRBV5-1 and TRBJ1-1, is KAGVTQTPRYLIKTRGQQVTLSCSPISGHRSVSWYQQTPGQGLQFLFEYFSETQRNKGNFPGRFSGRQFSNSRSEMNVSTLELGDSALYLCASSGRGGYTEAFFGQGTRLTVV.

The chain employs TRBV29-1 and TRBJ2-3; D is unclear. Trimming pared 3 bases from V and 6 bases from J, leaving 10 bases between. CDR1 and CDR2 from the germline V gene are SQVTM and ANQGSEA. The CDR3 length is 12 residues. The CDR3 region is CSVDSGVDTQYF. The CDR3 DNA reads TGCAGCGTTGATTCGGGTGTGGATACGCAGTATTTT.